These 14 T cell receptor beta chains were sequenced from one sample in a study of Ad26.COV2.S vaccination and SARS-CoV-2 variants. Treatment noted: around 19 received Ad26.COV2.S at low or high dose, single or two shots; roughly five received placebo; per-sample allocation not given. Day 63 after the first vaccine or placebo injection was the time point for sampling. Measured with immunoSEQ multiplex PCR; TCRdb has only the in-frame clones, and not every one. The sample gives some 270,000 clones, about 83% of which show up once; approximately 3% is in the top ten. The input for sequencing was peripheral blood, taken in a trial of Ad26.COV2.S vaccine versus placebo. These receptors all stem from a person aged 18 to 65 who received the Ad26.COV2.S COVID-19 vaccine or a placebo.

The CDR3 spells CASSRGQDRGRSYTF. CDR3 coding DNA: TGCGCCAGCAGCCGCGGCCAGGACAGGGGCCGAAGCTACACCTTC. V and J are TRBV4-1 and TRBJ1-2; TRBD1 matches at 9 bases. The germline gives CDR1 MGHRA, CDR2 YSYEKL. The junction had 12 bases not matched to a gene; V was cut back by 4 bases and J by 9 bases. This CDR3 has 15 amino acids.

The chain employs TRBV24-1 and TRBJ1-4, with D possibly TRBD1 on 6 matching bases. Trimming shortened V by 4 bases and J by 4 bases, and 36 bases separated the two germline ends. This CDR3 has 23 residues. Germline V lookup: CDR1 KGHDR, CDR2 SFDVKD. The CDR3 region has the DNA TGTGCCACCAGTGAATTCCCAACCCCGGACGGGAGCGAGAGAGGGGGAATTAATGAAAAACTGTTTTTT. Translating gives CATSEFPTPDGSERGGINEKLFF.

CDR3 loop: CASSKARYYGYTF. As DNA, the CDR3 is TGTGCCAGCAGCAAAGCCAGGTACTATGGCTACACCTTC. The rearrangement uses TRBV21-1 and TRBJ1-2; the table's D call, TRBD1, was not checked against the DNA. TRBV21-1 is a pseudogene segment. This CDR3 region has 13 residues.

The gene calls are TRBV30 and TRBJ2-5; D is undetermined. The length of the CDR3 is 14 residues. V was pared by 1 base and J by 2 bases, with 11 bases between. Germline V lookup: CDR1 GTSNPN, CDR2 SVGIG (reference sequence). CDR3 residues: CAWSATSKQETQYF. CDR3 coding DNA: TGTGCCTGGAGTGCGACCTCCAAACAAGAGACCCAGTACTTC.

The chain is built from TRBV5-6 and TRBJ2-3, with no clear D. The CDR3 spans 12 residues. Germline assignment: CDR1 SGHDT and CDR2 YYEEEE. Trimming removed 4 bases at V and 4 bases at J, with 7 bases between. This chain's CDR3 is CASSRNPDTQYF. For the CDR3, the DNA is TGTGCCAGCAGCCGTAATCCAGATACGCAGTATTTT.

The CDR3 DNA reads TGTGCCTGGAGTGTATCACTTATTAGCAATCAGCCCCAGCATTTT. Its translation: CAWSVSLISNQPQHF. The chain has TRBV30 and TRBJ1-5; D gene ambiguous. Looked up from germline, CDR1 is GTSNPN and CDR2 is SVGIG (reference sequence). This CDR3 is 15 amino acids long. Trimming pared 0 bases from V and 0 bases from J, leaving 9 bases between.

V usage is TRBV11-3 and J usage is TRBJ2-1, with 7 nucleotides matching TRBD2. V dropped 1 base and J dropped 9; count of bases not matched to a gene: 3. This CDR3 region has 13 residues. The germline V gene has CDR1 SGHNT and CDR2 YENEEA. CDR3 sequence: CASSLGTSFEQFF. The CDR3 DNA is TGTGCCAGCAGCTTAGGGACTAGTTTTGAGCAGTTCTTC. The full variable domain, its missing parts supplied by reference TRBV11-3 and TRBJ2-1, is EAGVVQSPRYKIIEKKQPVAFWCNPISGHNTLYWYLQNLGQGPELLIRYENEEAVDDSQLPKDRFSAERLKGVDSTLKIQPAELGDSAVYLCASSLGTSFEQFFGPGTRLTVL.

This chain uses TRBV7-2 with TRBJ1-2, with D unclear. Germline V lookup: CDR1 SGHTA, CDR2 FQGNSA. V shed 1 base and J shed 4 bases, with 16 bases lying between them. This CDR3 is built from 16 residues. Here the CDR3 reads CASSLGAARAGYGYTF. CDR3 bases: TGTGCCAGCAGCTTAGGGGCAGCACGGGCAGGCTATGGCTACACCTTC.

The genes are TRBV2 and TRBJ1-3, with TRBD1 matching 8 bases. The CDR3 is 18 residues long. In germline, CDR1 is SNHLY, CDR2 FYNNEI. V shed 4 bases, J shed 1 base, and the junction held 12 bases outside the gene matches. The CDR3 nucleotides read TGTGCCAGCAGTGTTCCGATTCCAGGGGGCGCTTCTGGAAACACCATATATTTT. The encoded protein is CASSVPIPGGASGNTIYF.

The V call is TRBV18, the J call TRBJ2-7; D is unresolved. This CDR3 is 12 amino acids long. The V and J ends lost 2 bases and 3 bases respectively, with 5 bases between them. Germline V lookup: CDR1 KGHSH, CDR2 LQKENI. The CDR3 bases are TGTGCCAGCTCACCAGGGCACTACGAGCAGTACGTC. Its translation is CASSPGHYEQYV.

The V call is TRBV5-1, the J call TRBJ2-5; D perhaps matches TRBD1 (6 bases). V was pared by 4 bases and J by 4 bases, with 14 bases between. Germline CDR1 and CDR2: SGHRS and YFSETQ. This CDR3 is 14 amino acids long. In DNA form, the CDR3 reads TGCGCCAGCAGCGCAGTACAGGGAACAGAGACCCAGTACTTC. Residues: CASSAVQGTETQYF.

This clone has a single count. J is TRBJ2-3 and V is TRBV5-8; tentative D call: TRBD2 (6 bases). Germline V gene sequence: CDR1 SGHTS, CDR2 YDEGEE. CDR3 length: 15 residues. Trimming took off 3 bases at V and 4 bases at J, with 15 bases between the two ends. CDR3 sequence: CASSSISGGSDTQYF. In DNA, the CDR3 is TGTGCCAGCAGCTCTATTAGCGGTGGCTCAGATACGCAGTATTTT.

This chain uses TRBV7-2 with TRBJ2-3; D may correspond to TRBD1 or TRBD2 (5 bases each). Per germline, CDR1 SGHTA and CDR2 FQGNSA. The germline V and J ends were trimmed by 4 bases and 2 bases, with 10 bases remaining between them. CDR3 length: 14 amino acids. The DNA for the CDR3 is TGTGCCAGCAGCTCTGGGACCATCACAGATACGCAGTATTTT. Translating it yields CASSSGTITDTQYF.

The chain joins TRBV5-1 to TRBJ2-5; D gene ambiguous. Trimming removed 3 bases from V and 5 bases from J, with 17 bases in between. The CDR3 contains 15 residues. The germline V gene has CDR1 SGHRS and CDR2 YFSETQ. The CDR3 protein is CASSSPDSEGETQYF. The CDR3 coding sequence is TGCGCCAGCAGCTCCCCTGATTCAGAAGGGGAGACCCAGTACTTC.